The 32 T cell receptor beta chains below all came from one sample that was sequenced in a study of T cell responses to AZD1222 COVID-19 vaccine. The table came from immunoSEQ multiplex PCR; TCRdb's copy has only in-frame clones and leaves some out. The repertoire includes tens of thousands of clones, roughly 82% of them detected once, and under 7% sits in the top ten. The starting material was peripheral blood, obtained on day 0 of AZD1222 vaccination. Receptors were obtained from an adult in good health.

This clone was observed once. The CDR3 nucleotides are TGTGCCAGCAGTTGGGCTAGCGGGGACTACGAGCAGTACTTC. The encoded protein is CASSWASGDYEQYF. This chain links TRBV27 with TRBJ2-7, with 9 nucleotides matching TRBD2. Per the germline V gene, CDR1 is MNHEY and CDR2 is SMNVEV (reference sequence). The J segment lost 3 bases and the V segment lost 4 bases, leaving 4 bases of the junction unmatched. This CDR3 has 14 residues.

In nucleotides, the CDR3 is TGTGCCAGCGGAGCACGGGACGACGAGCAGTACTTC. The encoded protein is CASGARDDEQYF. The V and J genes are TRBV6-5 and TRBJ2-7, with D perhaps assigned TRBD1 or TRBD2 (5 bases each). The V gene lost 8 bases and the J gene lost 5 bases, with 13 bases spanning the gap. The germline gives CDR1 MNHEY, CDR2 SVGAGI. The CDR3 totals 12 residues.

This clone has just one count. The CDR3 sequence: CASSYHSIQGLTEAFF. Written as DNA, the CDR3 is TGTGCCAGCAGTTACCACTCGATCCAGGGATTAACTGAAGCTTTCTTT. J is TRBJ1-1 and V is TRBV6-2 or TRBV6-3; a possible D gene is TRBD1 (5 bases). V dropped 2 bases and J dropped 5 bases, with 18 bases sitting between them. CDR1 is MNHEY and CDR2 is SVGEGT in the germline V gene. The CDR3 spans 16 residues.

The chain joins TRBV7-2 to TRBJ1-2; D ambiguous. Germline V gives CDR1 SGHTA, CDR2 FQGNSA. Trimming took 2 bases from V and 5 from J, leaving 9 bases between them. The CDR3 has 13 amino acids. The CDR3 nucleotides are TGTGCCAGCAGCTTATCTGGAACTTATGGCTACACCTTC. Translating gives CASSLSGTYGYTF.

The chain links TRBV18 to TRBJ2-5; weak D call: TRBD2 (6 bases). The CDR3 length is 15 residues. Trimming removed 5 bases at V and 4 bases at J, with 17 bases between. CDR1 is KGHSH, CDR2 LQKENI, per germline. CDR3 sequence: CASSSRLESGETQYF. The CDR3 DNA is TGTGCCAGCTCATCTAGACTAGAGTCGGGAGAGACCCAGTACTTC. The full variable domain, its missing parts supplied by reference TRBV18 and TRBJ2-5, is NAGVMQNPRHLVRRRGQEARLRCSPMKGHSHVYWYRQLPEEGLKFMVYLQKENIIDESGMPKERFSAEFPKEGPSILRIQQVVRGDSAAYFCASSSRLESGETQYFGPGTRLLVL.

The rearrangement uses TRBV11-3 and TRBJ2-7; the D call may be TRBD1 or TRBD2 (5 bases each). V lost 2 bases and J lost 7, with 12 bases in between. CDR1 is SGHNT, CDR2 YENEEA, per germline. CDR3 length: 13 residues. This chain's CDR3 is CASSLSWGNEQYF. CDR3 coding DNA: TGTGCCAGCAGCTTATCTTGGGGGAATGAGCAGTACTTC. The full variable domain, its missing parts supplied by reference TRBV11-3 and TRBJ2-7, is EAGVVQSPRYKIIEKKQPVAFWCNPISGHNTLYWYLQNLGQGPELLIRYENEEAVDDSQLPKDRFSAERLKGVDSTLKIQPAELGDSAVYLCASSLSWGNEQYFGPGTRLTVT.

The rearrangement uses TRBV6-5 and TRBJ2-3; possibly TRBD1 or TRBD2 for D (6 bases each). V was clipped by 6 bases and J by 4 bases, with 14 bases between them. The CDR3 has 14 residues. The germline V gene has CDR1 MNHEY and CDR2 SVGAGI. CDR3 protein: CASRGGRLSDTQYF. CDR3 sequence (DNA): TGTGCCAGCAGGGGGGGCCGGCTATCAGATACGCAGTATTTT.

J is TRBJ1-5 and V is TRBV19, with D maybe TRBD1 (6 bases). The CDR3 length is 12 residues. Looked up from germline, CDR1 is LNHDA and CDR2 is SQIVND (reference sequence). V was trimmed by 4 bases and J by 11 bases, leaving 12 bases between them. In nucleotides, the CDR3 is TGTGCCAGTAGTACCGCAGGGGAGTCCCAGCATTTT. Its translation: CASSTAGESQHF. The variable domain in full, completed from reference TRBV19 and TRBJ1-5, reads DGGITQSPKYLFRKEGQNVTLSCEQNLNHDAMYWYRQDPGQGLRLIYYSQIVNDFQKGDIAEGYSVSREKKESFPLTVTSAQKNPTAFYLCASSTAGESQHFGDGTRLSIL.

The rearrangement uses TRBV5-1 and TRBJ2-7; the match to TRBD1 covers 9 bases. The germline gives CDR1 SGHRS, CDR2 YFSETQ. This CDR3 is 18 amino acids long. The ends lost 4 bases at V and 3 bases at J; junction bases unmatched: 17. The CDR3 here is CASSPRDRASQGNYEQYF. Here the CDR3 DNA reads TGCGCCAGCAGCCCCCGGGACAGGGCCTCGCAGGGGAACTACGAGCAGTACTTC.

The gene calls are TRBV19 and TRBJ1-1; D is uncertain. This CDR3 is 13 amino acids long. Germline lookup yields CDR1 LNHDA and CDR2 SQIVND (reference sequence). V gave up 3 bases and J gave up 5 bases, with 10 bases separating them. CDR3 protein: CASSILGGTEAFF. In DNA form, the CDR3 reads TGTGCCAGTAGTATCCTCGGAGGGACTGAAGCTTTCTTT. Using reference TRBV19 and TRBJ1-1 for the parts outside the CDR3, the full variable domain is DGGITQSPKYLFRKEGQNVTLSCEQNLNHDAMYWYRQDPGQGLRLIYYSQIVNDFQKGDIAEGYSVSREKKESFPLTVTSAQKNPTAFYLCASSILGGTEAFFGQGTRLTVV.

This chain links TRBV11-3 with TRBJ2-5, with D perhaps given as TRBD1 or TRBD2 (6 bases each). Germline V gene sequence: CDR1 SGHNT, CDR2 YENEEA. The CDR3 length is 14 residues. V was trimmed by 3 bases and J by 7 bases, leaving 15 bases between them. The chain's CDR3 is CASSLEQGSGTQYF. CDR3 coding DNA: TGTGCCAGCAGCTTGGAACAGGGTAGCGGGACCCAGTACTTC.

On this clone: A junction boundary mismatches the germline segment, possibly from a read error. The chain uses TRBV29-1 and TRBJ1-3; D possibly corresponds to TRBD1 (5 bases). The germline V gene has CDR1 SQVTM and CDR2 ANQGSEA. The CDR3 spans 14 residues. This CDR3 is CSVEDSSSGNTIYF. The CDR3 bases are TGCAGCGTAGAAGACAGTTCCAGTGGAAACACCATATATTTT.

CDR3 coding DNA: TGTGCCAGTAGCGGGGACAGAAGCTACGAGCAGTACTTC. Protein product: CASSGDRSYEQYF. The chain has TRBV19 and TRBJ2-7; 7 bases map to TRBD1. Germline V gene data show CDR1 as LNHDA and CDR2 as SQIVND (reference sequence). J was trimmed by 3 bases and V by 6 bases; bases with no gene match: 5. CDR3 length equals 13 residues.

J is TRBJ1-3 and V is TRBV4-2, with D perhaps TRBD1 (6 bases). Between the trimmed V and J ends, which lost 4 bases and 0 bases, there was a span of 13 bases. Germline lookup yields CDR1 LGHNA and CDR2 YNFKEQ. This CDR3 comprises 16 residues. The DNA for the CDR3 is TGTGCCAGCAGCCCCGAAGGGGGGCACTCTGGAAACACCATATATTTT. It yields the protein CASSPEGGHSGNTIYF.

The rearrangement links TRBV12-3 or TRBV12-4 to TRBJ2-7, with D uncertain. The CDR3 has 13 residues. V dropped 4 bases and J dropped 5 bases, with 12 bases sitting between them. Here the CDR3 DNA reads TGTGCCAGCAGTTCGCACAGAGATGACGAGCAGTACTTC. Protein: CASSSHRDDEQYF.

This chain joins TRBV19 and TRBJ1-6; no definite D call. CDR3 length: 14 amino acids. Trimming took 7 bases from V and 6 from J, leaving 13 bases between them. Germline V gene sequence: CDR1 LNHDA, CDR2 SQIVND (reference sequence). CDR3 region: CASTPSGVNSPLHF. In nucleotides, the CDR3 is TGTGCCAGTACCCCCTCCGGGGTTAATTCACCCCTCCACTTT.

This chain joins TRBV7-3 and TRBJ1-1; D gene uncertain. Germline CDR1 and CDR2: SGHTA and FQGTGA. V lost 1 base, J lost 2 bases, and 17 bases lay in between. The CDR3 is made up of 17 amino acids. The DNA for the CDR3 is TGTGCCAGCAGCTTAATTAGTTTGGTACAGTCAAACACTGAAGCTTTCTTT. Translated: CASSLISLVQSNTEAFF.

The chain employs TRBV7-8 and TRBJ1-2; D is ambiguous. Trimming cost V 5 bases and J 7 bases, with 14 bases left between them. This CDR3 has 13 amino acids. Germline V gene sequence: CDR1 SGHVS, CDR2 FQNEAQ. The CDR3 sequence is CASSPAVGSGYTF. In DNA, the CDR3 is TGTGCCAGCAGCCCAGCGGTAGGCTCTGGCTACACCTTC.

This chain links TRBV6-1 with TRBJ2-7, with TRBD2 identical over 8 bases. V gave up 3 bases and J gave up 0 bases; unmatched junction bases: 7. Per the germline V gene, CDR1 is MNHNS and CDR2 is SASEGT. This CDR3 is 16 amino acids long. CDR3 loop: CASSERGGPGSYEQYF. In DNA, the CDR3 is TGTGCCAGCAGTGAGCGCGGGGGGCCGGGCTCCTACGAGCAGTACTTC.

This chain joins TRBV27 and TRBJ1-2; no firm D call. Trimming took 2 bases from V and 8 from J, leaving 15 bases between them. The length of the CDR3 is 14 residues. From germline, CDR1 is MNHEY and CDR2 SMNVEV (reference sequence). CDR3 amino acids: CASSLLQGVEGYTF. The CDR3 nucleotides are TGTGCCAGCAGTTTACTACAAGGAGTTGAAGGCTACACCTTC.

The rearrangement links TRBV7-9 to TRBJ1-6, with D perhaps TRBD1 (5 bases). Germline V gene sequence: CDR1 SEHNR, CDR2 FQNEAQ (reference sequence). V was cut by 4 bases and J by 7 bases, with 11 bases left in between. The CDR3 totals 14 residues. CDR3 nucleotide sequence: TGTGCCAGCAGCTGGGGGGGTCTAAATTCACCCCTCCACTTT. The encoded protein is CASSWGGLNSPLHF.

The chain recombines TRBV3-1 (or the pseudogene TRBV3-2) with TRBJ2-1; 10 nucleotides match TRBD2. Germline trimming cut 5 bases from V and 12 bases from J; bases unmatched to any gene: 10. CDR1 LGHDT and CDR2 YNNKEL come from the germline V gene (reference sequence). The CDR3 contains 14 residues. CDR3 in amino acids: CASSLAGGPLAQFF. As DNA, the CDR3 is TGTGCCAGCAGCTTAGCGGGGGGCCCCCTCGCGCAGTTCTTC.

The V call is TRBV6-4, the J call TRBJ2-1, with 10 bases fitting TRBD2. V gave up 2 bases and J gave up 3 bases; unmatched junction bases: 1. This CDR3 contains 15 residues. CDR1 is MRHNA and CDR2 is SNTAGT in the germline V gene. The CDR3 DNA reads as TGTGCCAGCAGTGACACTAGCGGGGACTACAATGAGCAGTTCTTC. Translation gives CASSDTSGDYNEQFF.

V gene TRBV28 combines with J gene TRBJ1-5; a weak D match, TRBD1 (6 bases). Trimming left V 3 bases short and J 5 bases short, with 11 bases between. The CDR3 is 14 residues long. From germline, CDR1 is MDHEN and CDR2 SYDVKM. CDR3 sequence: CASSLGGGYQPQHF. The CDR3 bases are TGTGCCAGCAGTTTGGGGGGCGGATATCAGCCCCAGCATTTT.

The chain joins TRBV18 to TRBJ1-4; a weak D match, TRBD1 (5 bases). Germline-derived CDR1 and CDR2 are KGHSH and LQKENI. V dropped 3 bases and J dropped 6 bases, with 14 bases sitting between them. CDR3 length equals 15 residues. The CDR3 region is CASSPEDSPYEKLFF. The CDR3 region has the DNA TGTGCCAGCTCACCCGAAGACAGTCCCTATGAAAAACTGTTTTTT.

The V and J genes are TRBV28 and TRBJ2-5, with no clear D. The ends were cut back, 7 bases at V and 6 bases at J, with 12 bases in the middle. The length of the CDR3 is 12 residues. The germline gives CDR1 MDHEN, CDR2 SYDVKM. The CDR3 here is CASTSPRKTQYF. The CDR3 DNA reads TGTGCCAGCACCTCTCCTCGGAAGACCCAGTACTTC. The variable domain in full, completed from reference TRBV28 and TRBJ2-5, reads DVKVTQSSRYLVKRTGEKVFLECVQDMDHENMFWYRQDPGLGLRLIYFSYDVKMKEKGDIPEGYSVSREKKERFSLILESASTNQTSMYLCASTSPRKTQYFGPGTRLLVL.

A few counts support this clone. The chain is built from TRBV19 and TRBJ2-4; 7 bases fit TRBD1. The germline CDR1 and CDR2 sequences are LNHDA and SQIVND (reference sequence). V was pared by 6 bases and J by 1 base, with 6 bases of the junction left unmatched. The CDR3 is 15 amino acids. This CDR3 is CASSRQGNAKNIQYF. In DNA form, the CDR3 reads TGTGCCAGTAGCCGACAGGGAAATGCCAAAAACATTCAGTACTTC.

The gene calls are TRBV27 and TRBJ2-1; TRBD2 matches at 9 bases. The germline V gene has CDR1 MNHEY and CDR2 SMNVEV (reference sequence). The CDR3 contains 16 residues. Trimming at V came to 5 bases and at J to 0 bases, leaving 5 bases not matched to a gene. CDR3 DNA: TGTGCCAGCAGTGTGCTAGCGGGGTACTCCTACAATGAGCAGTTCTTC. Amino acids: CASSVLAGYSYNEQFF.

As DNA, the CDR3 is TGTGCCAGCAGCCCACAGCTCGTCCCCTACGAGCAGTACTTC. Its protein product is CASSPQLVPYEQYF. The rearrangement joins TRBV11-3 to TRBJ2-7; D ambiguous. CDR1 and CDR2 from the germline V gene are SGHNT and YENEEA. The CDR3 is made up of 14 amino acids. V was clipped by 5 bases and J by 2 bases, with 13 bases between them.

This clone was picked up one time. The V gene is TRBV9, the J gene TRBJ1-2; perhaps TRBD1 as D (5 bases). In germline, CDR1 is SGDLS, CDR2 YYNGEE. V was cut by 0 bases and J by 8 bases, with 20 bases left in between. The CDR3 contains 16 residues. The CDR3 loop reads CASSVGGSGGGEGYTF. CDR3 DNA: TGTGCCAGCAGCGTAGGAGGTAGTGGAGGAGGGGAGGGCTACACCTTC. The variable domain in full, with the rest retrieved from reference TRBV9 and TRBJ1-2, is DSGVTQTPKHLITATGQRVTLRCSPRSGDLSVYWYQQSLDQGLQFLIQYYNGEERAKGNILERFSAQQFPDLHSELNLSSLELGDSALYFCASSVGGSGGGEGYTFGSGTRLTVV.

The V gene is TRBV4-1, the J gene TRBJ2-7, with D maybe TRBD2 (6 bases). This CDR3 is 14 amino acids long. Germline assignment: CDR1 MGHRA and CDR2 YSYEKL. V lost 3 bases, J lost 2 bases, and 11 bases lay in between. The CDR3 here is CASSHRTGAYEQYF. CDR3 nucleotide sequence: TGCGCCAGCAGCCACCGGACGGGAGCCTACGAGCAGTACTTC.

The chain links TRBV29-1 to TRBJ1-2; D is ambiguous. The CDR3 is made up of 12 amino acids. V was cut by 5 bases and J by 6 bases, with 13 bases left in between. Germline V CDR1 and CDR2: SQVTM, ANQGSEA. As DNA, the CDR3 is TGCAGCGTTCGATGGCCTCTCGATGGCTACACCTTC. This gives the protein CSVRWPLDGYTF.